This TCR beta chain is drawn from a study of T cell repertoires in cytomegalovirus infection. Study-level background: Public TCR beta signatures provided an indication of both CMV infection and a matching HLA type. The study, taken as a whole, reports: CMV carriers having the relevant HLA were flagged by cumulative public TCR beta family frequency.

Comment on this clonotype: Antigen unknown.

Germline loops: CDR1 SGHAT, CDR2 FQNNGV. V lost 5 bases and J lost 0, with 13 bases in between. The CDR3 loop spans 16 amino acids. TCRdb independently ran MiXCR on the reads; one entry per CDR3 protein. Counted here are roughly 110,000 distinct CDR3 sequences, 30% occurring once; the ten biggest clones make up 41%. The chain combines TRBV11-2 with TRBJ2-2; the D gene could be TRBD1 or TRBD2 (5 bases each). The specimen comprised CD8+ T cells from cultured PBMCs, sampled from culture after CMV antigen stimulation. This sequence originates from a human donor in good health (CMV status not recorded). Some clones in this sample may be carry-over from other donors' samples. The CDR3 sequence: CASSPPGRANTGELFF. CDR3 nucleotides: TGTGCCAGCAGCCCCCCGGGACGGGCGAACACCGGGGAGCTGTTTTTT.